Presented here are 15 T cell receptor beta chains from one specimen sequenced in a study of T cells after yellow fever vaccination. Using its own MiXCR run on the 5' RACE reads, TCRdb lists one record per CDR3 protein. The data contain hundreds of thousands of distinct CDR3 sequences, 9% to 15% of them singletons. This specimen consisted of PBMCs, obtained on the day of the yellow fever booster vaccination. Receptors originate from a man aged 30 to 39 who received the YFV17D yellow fever vaccine.

Many counts were recorded for this clonotype. The chain recombines TRBV18 with TRBJ1-1; no clear D. V gave up 1 base and J gave up 11 bases, with 14 bases separating them. CDR3 size: 13 residues. CDR1 and CDR2 (germline): KGHSH, LQKENI. This CDR3 reads CASSPQNSVMAFF. CDR3 coding DNA: TGTGCCAGCTCACCACAAAACTCGGTGATGGCTTTCTTT.

This clonotype turned up a few times. The CDR3 loop is CASSPPDKDTDTQYF. DNA for the CDR3: TGTGCCAGCTCACCACCGGACAAAGACACAGATACGCAGTATTTT. The chain is built from TRBV18 and TRBJ2-3; D is perhaps TRBD1 (5 bases). In germline, CDR1 is KGHSH, CDR2 LQKENI. The CDR3 is made up of 15 amino acids. V lost 0 bases to trimming and J lost 2 bases, with 9 bases between them. Based on the CDR3 plus reference TRBV18 and TRBJ2-3, the full variable domain is NAGVMQNPRHLVRRRGQEARLRCSPMKGHSHVYWYRQLPEEGLKFMVYLQKENIIDESGMPKERFSAEFPKEGPSILRIQQVVRGDSAAYFCASSPPDKDTDTQYFGPGTRLTVL.

V usage is TRBV29-1 and J usage is TRBJ2-1; D not certain. The V gene's germline CDR1 is SQVTM and CDR2 ANQGSEA. This CDR3 spans 15 amino acids. V gave up 4 bases and J gave up 0 bases, with 13 bases separating them. DNA of the CDR3: TGCAGCGTTGGCTACTCATCTTACTCCTACAATGAGCAGTTCTTC. Translated: CSVGYSSYSYNEQFF.

The rearrangement links TRBV7-2 to TRBJ2-7, with a weak D call TRBD2 (5 bases). Germline V gene lookup returns CDR1 SGHTA and CDR2 FQGNSA. This CDR3 is 12 amino acids long. V lost 2 bases, J lost 10 bases, and 12 bases lay in between. The CDR3, as DNA: TGTGCCAGCAGCTTATTCGGGGTAAACCAGTACTTC. Protein: CASSLFGVNQYF. The full variable domain, with the rest looked up from reference TRBV7-2 and TRBJ2-7, is GAGVSQSPSNKVTEKGKDVELRCDPISGHTALYWYRQSLGQGLEFLIYFQGNSAPDKSGLPSDRFSAERTGGSVSTLTIQRTQQEDSAVYLCASSLFGVNQYFGPGTRLTVT.

The CDR3 spells CASSQGRRSEQYF. CDR3 nucleotide sequence: TGTGCCAGCAGCCAAGGGAGGAGATCCGAGCAGTACTTC. The V call is TRBV3-1, the J call TRBJ2-7; the D gene is possibly TRBD2 (5 bases). This CDR3 has 13 residues. The V and J ends lost 1 base and 6 bases respectively, with 10 bases between them. The germline CDR1 and CDR2 sequences are LGHDT and YNNKEL (reference sequence).

The chain carries TRBV6-1 and TRBJ1-5; 10 nucleotides match TRBD1. The CDR3 covers 14 residues. The germline CDR1 and CDR2 sequences are MNHNS and SASEGT. V was clipped by 6 bases and J by 2 bases; unmatched bases: 1. CDR3 region: CASRTGGGNQPQHF. The DNA for the CDR3 is TGTGCCAGCAGGACAGGGGGCGGCAATCAGCCCCAGCATTTT.

The chain has TRBV20-1 and TRBJ2-1; D is undetermined. Germline CDR1 and CDR2: DFQATT and SNEGSKA (reference sequence). Trimming took 1 base from V and 12 from J, leaving 13 bases between them. The CDR3 is made up of 12 amino acids. In DNA form, the CDR3 reads TGCAGTGCTAGAGGTTCCGATCAGGTGCAGTTCTTC. It encodes CSARGSDQVQFF.

This chain joins TRBV20-1 and TRBJ2-1; TRBD2 matches 10 bases. V was pared by 6 bases and J by 6 bases, with 8 bases of the junction left unmatched. CDR1 is DFQATT and CDR2 is SNEGSKA in the germline V gene (reference sequence). The CDR3 spans 14 residues. CDR3 residues: CSADSGRSLNEQFF. The CDR3 nucleotides read TGCAGTGCAGATAGCGGGAGGAGCCTCAATGAGCAGTTCTTC.

This chain connects TRBV12-3 or TRBV12-4 to TRBJ1-4; 10 bases fit TRBD1. The CDR3 has 15 residues. Trimming cost V 3 bases and J 7 bases; bases outside gene matches: 5. The chain's CDR3 is CASSLRQGAGEKLFF. DNA for the CDR3: TGTGCCAGCAGTTTGAGACAGGGGGCCGGTGAAAAACTGTTTTTT.

This clonotype was detected ten times or more. The chain couples TRBV5-8 to TRBJ1-2; D gene uncertain. This CDR3 region has 13 residues. V was pared by 0 bases and J by 8 bases, with 11 bases between. Germline CDR1 reads SGHTS; CDR2 reads YDEGEE. The CDR3 region has the DNA TGTGCCAGCAGCTTGGTAAAATTTACGGGCTACACCTTC. This translates into CASSLVKFTGYTF.

The chain couples TRBV20-1 to TRBJ2-5; 7 bases map to TRBD1. The length of the CDR3 is 14 residues. Germline loops: CDR1 DFQATT, CDR2 SNEGSKA (reference sequence). Trimming took 3 bases from V and 4 from J; bases not matched to a gene: 8. CDR3 residues: CSASLPTGIETQYF. The CDR3 bases are TGCAGTGCTAGTCTTCCGACAGGGATAGAGACCCAGTACTTC.

This clonotype was counted between two and nine times. The chain uses TRBV19 and TRBJ1-1; D is uncertain. V dropped 0 bases and J dropped 4 bases, with 9 bases sitting between them. The germline CDR1 and CDR2 sequences are LNHDA and SQIVND (reference sequence). The CDR3 contains 14 residues. CDR3 loop: CASSIEGLSTEAFF. The CDR3 DNA reads as TGTGCCAGTAGTATAGAAGGACTCTCCACTGAAGCTTTCTTT.

This clonotype was found a few times. This chain connects TRBV25-1 to TRBJ2-1; D possibly corresponds to TRBD2 (7 bases). This CDR3 contains 13 residues. CDR1 is MGHDK and CDR2 is SYGVNS in the germline V gene. The V and J ends lost 4 bases and 9 bases respectively, with 13 bases between them. The CDR3 DNA follows: TGTGCCAGCAGTGGAAAAGGGGGGGGTGAGCAGTTCTTC. It specifies CASSGKGGGEQFF. The entire variable domain, with the rest obtained from reference TRBV25-1 and TRBJ2-1, is as follows: EADIYQTPRYLVIGTGKKITLECSQTMGHDKMYWYQQDPGMELHLIHYSYGVNSTEKGDLSSESTVSRIRTEHFPLTLESARPSHTSQYLCASSGKGGGEQFFGPGTRLTVL.

Details on this clonotype: Germline and junction disagree at one end, which may indicate a read error. V usage is TRBV2 and J usage is TRBJ2-4; D might be TRBD1 or TRBD2, each matching 5 bases. The CDR3 runs 18 residues. CDR1 is SNHLY, CDR2 FYNNEI, per germline. The CDR3 here is CAISFKASRDVAKNIQYF. The DNA of the CDR3 is TGTGCCATCAGTTTCAAGGCCAGCAGGGACGTAGCCAAAAACATTCAGTACTTC. Full variable domain (rest looked up from reference TRBV2 and TRBJ2-4): EPEVTQTPSHQVTQMGQEVILRCVPISNHLYFYWYRQILGQKVEFLVSFYNNEISEKSEIFDDQFSVERPDGSNFTLKIRSTKLEDSAMYFCAISFKASRDVAKNIQYFGAGTRLSVL.

This clonotype came up many times. V and J are TRBV20-1 and TRBJ2-7, with 11 bases identical to TRBD2. Germline V gene sequence: CDR1 DFQATT, CDR2 SNEGSKA (reference sequence). The CDR3 sequence is 14 residues long. The ends lost 6 bases at V and 2 bases at J; junction bases unmatched: 6. For the CDR3, the DNA is TGCAGTGCAAGTCTAGCGGGAGGAACCTACGAGCAGTACTTC. Translated, it gives CSASLAGGTYEQYF.